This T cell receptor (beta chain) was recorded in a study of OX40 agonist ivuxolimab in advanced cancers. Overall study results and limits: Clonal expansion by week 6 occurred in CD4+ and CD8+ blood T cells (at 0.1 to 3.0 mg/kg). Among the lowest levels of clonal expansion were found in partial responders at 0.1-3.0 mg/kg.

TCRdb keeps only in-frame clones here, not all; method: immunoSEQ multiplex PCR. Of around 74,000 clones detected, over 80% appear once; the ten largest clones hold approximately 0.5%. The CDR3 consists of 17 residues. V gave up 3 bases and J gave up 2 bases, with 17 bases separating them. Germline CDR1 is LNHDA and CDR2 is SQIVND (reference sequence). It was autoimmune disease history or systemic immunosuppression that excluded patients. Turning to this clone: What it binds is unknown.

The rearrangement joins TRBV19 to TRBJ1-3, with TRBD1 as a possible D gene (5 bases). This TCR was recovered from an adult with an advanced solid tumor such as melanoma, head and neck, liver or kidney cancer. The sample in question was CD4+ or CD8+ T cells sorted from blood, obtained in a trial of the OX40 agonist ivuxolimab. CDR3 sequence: CASSIRGPNTPGNTIYF. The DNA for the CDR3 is TGTGCCAGTAGTATTCGGGGACCAAACACGCCTGGAAACACCATATATTTT.